This TCR beta chain was recovered during a study of CD8+CD57+ T cells in acquired aplastic anemia. Background on the study: The sorted CD4+ and CD8+ cells yielded an average around 3 ug of DNA.

Patients selected for sequencing had displayed CD8+CD57+ cell expansion by flow cytometry. The cohort consisted entirely of patients having severe acquired aplastic anemia. No therapy was given to patients before blood sampling. The CDR3 is 15 amino acids. Trimming shortened V by 0 bases and J by 8 bases, and 16 bases separated the two germline ends. CDR1 LGHNA and CDR2 YNFKEQ come from the germline V gene. Profiles of TCR beta VDJ and CDR3 were generated from a genomic DNA template. MiXCR, run by TCRdb on the reads, gives a single entry per CDR3 protein. The sample has 95,000 to 150,000 distinct CDR3 sequences; roughly 55% are singletons.

This clonotype was obtained from a human donor with aplastic anemia. Sequencing input: sorted CD4+, CD8+, or CD8+CD57+ T cells (not recorded which) from PBMCs. The chain joins TRBV4-2 to TRBJ1-2, with D unresolved. The CDR3 DNA sequence: TGTGCCAGCAGCCAAGACCGGGCGTCCGGACGGGGCTACACCTTC. Translated, it gives CASSQDRASGRGYTF.